Listed below are T cell receptor delta chains from one sample, sequenced in a study of Vδ1+ human thymocytes. TCRdb re-identified clones in the multiplex PCR reads via CATT. Among about 75,000 delta-chain clones listed, more than 30% were seen once. Sequencing was performed on Vdelta1+ gamma-delta thymocytes from the thymus. All receptors derive from a boy less than two years old who had congenital heart surgery. Both conserved end residues are part of each CDR3. The order of the fields is clone size, J gene, V gene, D gene, CDR3 length, CDR3 DNA, CDR3 protein. D genes are given only for firm matches. For some rows the clone size is stated as once, few or many, or as a class when expanded; others skip it.

few | TRDJ1 | TRDV1 | TRDD3 | 14 | TGTGCTCTTGGGCTGGGGGATACGCGAGATAAACTCATCTTT | CALGLGDTRDKLIF
once | TRDJ1 | TRDV1 | TRDD3 | 18 | TGTGCTCTTGGGGAAGTTTACCCCCTCACTGGGGGAGCGAATAAACTCATCTTT | CALGEVYPLTGGANKLIF
many | TRDJ1 | TRDV2 | NA | 18 | TGTGCCTGTGACTTTCCGGGGGCGACCTTGTTGTACACCGATAAACTCATCTTT | CACDFPGATLLYTDKLIF
few | TRDJ1 | TRDV1 | NA | 18 | TGTGCTCTTGGATTCCTACGGGGGGATCTGAGGTACACCGATAAACTCATCTTT | CALGFLRGDLRYTDKLIF
few | TRDJ1 | TRDV1 | TRDD3 | 24 | TGTGCTCTTGGGGAAAGAAGGCCTTCCTCCTCAATCCTGGGGGATACCAGGTACACCGATAAACTCATCTTT | CALGERRPSSSILGDTRYTDKLIF
NA | TRDJ1 | TRDV1 | NA | 20 | TGTGCTCTTGGGGAACTTTACCGTACGGGGAGACGCGTGGGGGGCGATAAACTCATCTTT | CALGELYRTGRRVGGDKLIF
few | TRDJ1 | TRDV1 | TRDD3 | 17 | TGTGCTCTTGGGGAACTAACTCGAGCTGGGGGAGTCCATAAACTCATCTTT | CALGELTRAGGVHKLIF
once | TRDJ1 | TRDV1 | NA | 21 | TGTGCTCTTGGAGGAAAGGGTCCTGTGACAAGCGTGTTAGCCCCTGAAAGTGGACTCATCTTT | CALGGKGPVTSVLAPESGLIF
few | TRDJ1 | TRDV1 | TRDD3 | 20 | TGTGCTCTTGGGGAACCGTCCTTTTCGTTGGAACTTGGGGGATACGCGGGGCTCATCTTT | CALGEPSFSLELGGYAGLIF
NA | TRDJ1 | TRDV1 | TRDD3 | 21 | TGTGCTCTTGGGGAACTCCCACAGCCCCCGTACTGGGGGACGTACACCGATAAACTCATCTTT | CALGELPQPPYWGTYTDKLIF
NA | TRDJ1 | TRDV1 | TRDD3 | 21 | TGTGCTCTTGGGGAACTCCCTGATCACCTACCTTACTGGGGGATACCGGATAAACTCATCTTT | CALGELPDHLPYWGIPDKLIF
few | TRDJ1 | TRDV1 | TRDD3 | 17 | TGTGCTCTTGGGGAACTCGGGGGATACTTCTACACCGATAAACTCATCTTT | CALGELGGYFYTDKLIF
few | TRDJ1 | TRDV1 | NA | 17 | TGTGCTCTTGGGGAACCCGCCTCCCCAGAGGGAACCGATAAACTCATCTTT | CALGEPASPEGTDKLIF
NA | TRDJ1 | TRDV1 | NA | 18 | TGTGCTCTTGGGGCCGTCCTGGGGATCGGCCCGTACACCGATAAACTCATCTTT | CALGAVLGIGPYTDKLIF
NA | TRDJ1 | TRDV1 | NA | 16 | TGTGCTCTTGGGGAATTACTAATGGGGCCCCACGATAAACTCATCTTT | CALGELLMGPHDKLIF
few | TRDJ1 | TRDV1 | NA | 15 | TGTGCTCTTGGGGAACCAGCCTTCCGGCCCCATAAACTCATCTTT | CALGEPAFRPHKLIF
NA | TRDJ1 | TRDV1 | TRDD3 | 20 | TGTGCTCTTGGGGAACCTGTAGACTGGGGGCTCGGACAGTACACCGATAAACTCATCTTT | CALGEPVDWGLGQYTDKLIF
NA | TRDJ1 | TRDV1 | NA | 15 | TGTGCTCTTGGGGACATCTCCGGTTGTACCGATAAACTCATCTTT | CALGDISGCTDKLIF
NA | TRDJ1 | TRDV1 | NA | 16 | TGTGCTCTTGGGGATCTGAGCCCAGGGGGCACCGATAAACTCATCTTT | CALGDLSPGGTDKLIF
few | TRDJ1 | TRDV1 | TRDD3 | 18 | TGTGCTCTGATAAAACCCCACGGAGCACTGGGGGATGACCCTAAACTCATCTTT | CALIKPHGALGDDPKLIF
NA | TRDJ1 | TRDV1 | NA | 12 | TGTGCTCTGTCGCGATACACCGATAAACTCATCTTT | CALSRYTDKLIF